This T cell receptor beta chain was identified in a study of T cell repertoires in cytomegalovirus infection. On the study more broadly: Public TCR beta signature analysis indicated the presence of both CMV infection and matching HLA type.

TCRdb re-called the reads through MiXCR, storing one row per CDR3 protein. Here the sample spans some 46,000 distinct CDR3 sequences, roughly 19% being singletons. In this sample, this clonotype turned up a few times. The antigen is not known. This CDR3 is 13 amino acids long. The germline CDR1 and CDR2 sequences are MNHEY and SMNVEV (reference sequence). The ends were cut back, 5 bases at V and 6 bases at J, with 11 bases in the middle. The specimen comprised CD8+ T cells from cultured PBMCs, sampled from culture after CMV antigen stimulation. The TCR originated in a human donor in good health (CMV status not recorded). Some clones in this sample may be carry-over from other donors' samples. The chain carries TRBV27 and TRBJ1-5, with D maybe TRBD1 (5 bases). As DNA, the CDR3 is TGTGCCAGCAGTGCAGGGATGAGTCAGCCCCAGCATTTT. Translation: CASSAGMSQPQHF.